A selection of T cell receptor beta chains follows, all from one sample in a study of vaccination effects on CD4 cells after COVID-19. Their recognized antigens are unknown. Clones were read by immunoSEQ multiplex PCR, and TCRdb kept only the in-frame ones, dropping some. The repertoire has 40,000 to 60,000 clones, around four fifths of them found once; the top ten carry around 7.9%. Source: CD4+ T cells from PBMCs cultured without peptide, taken before COVID-19 vaccination. The receptor set was obtained from a human donor who had a prior SARS-CoV-2 infection. CDR3s leave out the opening cysteine and the closing phenylalanine or tryptophan. Fields, in order: V gene, J gene, CDR3 protein.

TRBV7-2	TRBJ2-7	ASSLAPGGSDEQY
TRBV6-1	TRBJ2-2	ASSEATSGPAGELF
TRBV18	TRBJ2-2	ASSPLAGVTGELF
TRBV6-5	TRBJ1-6	ASRFNRVGNSPLH
TRBV11-3	TRBJ2-1	ASSDGFNEQF
TRBV18	TRBJ2-7	ASSELGLAYEQY
TRBV19	TRBJ2-7	ASSITKDGAYEQY
TRBV6-1	TRBJ2-1	ASSEVRTGGSEQF
TRBV3-1/TRBV3-2	TRBJ1-1	ASSRGTNTEAF
TRBV6-5	TRBJ2-5	ASSRYGGLETQY
TRBV27	TRBJ2-1	ASSLRVAHEQF
TRBV7-2	TRBJ2-2	ASSLTFGTIAGELF
TRBV11-3	TRBJ2-1	ASSLRGKSGEDMGDEQF
TRBV7-9	TRBJ2-5	ASSLGGGWTQY
TRBV15	TRBJ2-5	ATSRDRQETQY
TRBV6-2/TRBV6-3	TRBJ1-5	ASSYYWKMDQPQH
TRBV28	TRBJ2-5	ASSFVSSLETQY